This is a list of T cell receptor beta chains from one sample in a study of T cell responses to AZD1222 COVID-19 vaccine. The data were produced by immunoSEQ multiplex PCR, yet TCRdb's version contains in-frame clones alone and is incomplete. The top ten hold about 2.6% of the sample, which has over 150,000 clones, around nine tenths seen once. Specimen: peripheral blood, collected on day 0 of AZD1222 vaccination. These receptor sequences come from an adult in good health. Each CDR3 is given with its conserved first and last residue. Fields, in order: V gene, J gene, clone size, D gene, CDR3 DNA, CDR3 protein. A D gene is named only where the DNA matches it firmly. A clone size is listed for some rows: how often the clone was seen (once, few, many), or a class if it is expanded.

v_gene: TRBV6-1; j_gene: TRBJ2-7; abundance: once; d_gene: -; CDR3nt: TGTGCCAGCAGTGAAGCAAGACAGACTCGCTCCTACGAGCAGTACTTC; CDR3aa: CASSEARQTRSYEQYF
v_gene: TRBV7-2; j_gene: TRBJ2-7; abundance: -; d_gene: TRBD1; CDR3nt: TGTGCCAGCAGCCAGGACAGGAGCTCCTACGAGCAGTACTTC; CDR3aa: CASSQDRSSYEQYF
v_gene: TRBV6-1; j_gene: TRBJ1-5; abundance: -; d_gene: TRBD1; CDR3nt: TGTGCCAGCAGTGAAATATGGGACAGGGGCAATCAGCCCCAGCATTTT; CDR3aa: CASSEIWDRGNQPQHF
v_gene: TRBV11-2; j_gene: TRBJ1-1; abundance: few; d_gene: -; CDR3nt: TGTGCCAGCAGCTCCCGGATAGAAGCTTTCTTT; CDR3aa: CASSSRIEAFF
v_gene: TRBV7-2; j_gene: TRBJ2-7; abundance: -; d_gene: -; CDR3nt: TGTGCCAGCAGCTTCATCGAGTCCTACGAGCAGTACTTC; CDR3aa: CASSFIESYEQYF
v_gene: TRBV5-1; j_gene: TRBJ2-7; abundance: -; d_gene: -; CDR3nt: TGCGCCAGCAGCTTGAAAGGTACACAGGACTACGAGCAGTACTTC; CDR3aa: CASSLKGTQDYEQYF
v_gene: TRBV9; j_gene: TRBJ1-3; abundance: -; d_gene: TRBD1; CDR3nt: TGTGCCAGCAGCGTTCAGGACAGGGGCCATGGAAACACCATATATTTT; CDR3aa: CASSVQDRGHGNTIYF
v_gene: TRBV5-5; j_gene: TRBJ1-2; abundance: -; d_gene: TRBD1; CDR3nt: TGTGCCAGCATCCCCGCAGGGGGAAACTATGGCTACACCTTC; CDR3aa: CASIPAGGNYGYTF
v_gene: TRBV9; j_gene: TRBJ2-5; abundance: -; d_gene: -; CDR3nt: TGTGCCAGCAGCGGGCCGCGGGGCGGGGAGACCCAGTACTTC; CDR3aa: CASSGPRGGETQYF
v_gene: TRBV15; j_gene: TRBJ1-3; abundance: few; d_gene: -; CDR3nt: TGTGCCACCAGCAGAGACGGGAACACCATATATTTT; CDR3aa: CATSRDGNTIYF
v_gene: TRBV5-4; j_gene: TRBJ1-6; abundance: -; d_gene: -; CDR3nt: TGTGCCAGCAGCTTATGGGGATCCAATTCACCCCTCCACTTT; CDR3aa: CASSLWGSNSPLHF
v_gene: TRBV18; j_gene: TRBJ2-7; abundance: -; d_gene: TRBD1; CDR3nt: TGTGCCAGCTCACCCCGACAGGGGGAAGAGCAGTACTTC; CDR3aa: CASSPRQGEEQYF
v_gene: TRBV7-2; j_gene: TRBJ1-1; abundance: -; d_gene: -; CDR3nt: TGTGCCAGCAGCTTAGTGGGGGGAGGAAGCACTGAAGCTTTCTTT; CDR3aa: CASSLVGGGSTEAFF